The sequence of this T cell receptor (beta chain) was determined in a study of T-cell memory formation after mild COVID-19. As concerns this clonotype: Its antigen is currently unknown.

The CDR3 consists of 17 residues. J gave up 4 bases and V 0 bases, and 11 bases lay outside the gene matches. Germline V gene sequence: CDR1 DFQATT, CDR2 SNEGSKA (reference sequence). Findings and limits, study-wide: Pre-infection memory contained some responding clones, which suggested that cross-reactive memory had joined. Still unconfirmed is whether the second-wave clones peaking on day 37 recognized SARS-CoV-2.

UMIs and sample barcodes were carried by the TCR alpha and TCR beta cDNA libraries that 5'RACE produced using constant-segment primers. TCRdb processed the 5' RACE reads anew with MiXCR; each CDR3 protein has one entry. This repertoire shows 150,000 to 200,000 distinct CDR3 sequences, about a third found once; its top ten account for approximately 12%. Sequencing was carried out using PBMCs or a T cell subset sorted from them (not recorded which). The chain joins TRBV20-1 to TRBJ2-7; 11 positions match TRBD2. The TCR originated in an adult woman who had mild COVID-19 (a few samples of this study predate the infection). Cell type and time point are not known. The CDR3 sequence: CSARDKSRLAGLYEQYF. CDR3 in DNA: TGCAGTGCTAGAGATAAATCTCGACTAGCGGGACTATACGAGCAGTACTTC.